What follows are 4 T cell receptor beta chains derived from one specimen sequenced in a study of cytomegalovirus exposure and HLA in healthy donors. Amplification used 60 Vbeta primers and 13 Jbeta primers. Libraries were prepared by immunoSEQ multiplex PCR; TCRdb keeps only in-frame clonotypes and omits some of them. The data hold 90,000 to 100,000 clones, with around 76% observed a single time. The sample consisted of PBMCs. These receptors originate from a woman aged 55 to 70 in good health and CMV-seropositive.

The chain joins TRBV6-5 to TRBJ1-4; D possibly corresponds to TRBD1 (6 bases). V lost 5 bases to trimming and J lost 4 bases, with 14 bases between them. Germline V gives CDR1 MNHEY, CDR2 SVGAGI. The CDR3 loop spans 15 amino acids. CDR3 bases: TGTGCCAGCAGTCCGCAAGACAGGTTTAATGAAAAACTGTTTTTT. This translates into CASSPQDRFNEKLFF.

This sequence joins TRBV6-1 and TRBJ1-2; 7 nucleotides line up with TRBD1. This CDR3 is 13 amino acids long. With 6 bases clipped from V and 4 bases from J, the junction kept 5 bases outside the gene matches. Germline assignment: CDR1 MNHNS and CDR2 SASEGT. The CDR3 coding sequence is TGTGCCAGCAGGACAGGGAAAATCTATGGCTACACCTTC. Translating it yields CASRTGKIYGYTF.

J is TRBJ1-3 and V is TRBV28; unclear D gene. The CDR3 has 11 amino acids. Germline-derived CDR1 and CDR2 are MDHEN and SYDVKM. The ends were cut back, 4 bases at V and 14 bases at J, with 12 bases in the middle. The CDR3, as DNA: TGTGCCAGCAGTTCGGTAGGAAGCGTATATTTT. The encoded protein is CASSSVGSVYF.

This clone showed up just once. The chain links TRBV28 to TRBJ1-5; maybe TRBD1 (6 bases). The CDR3 loop spans 15 amino acids. From germline, CDR1 is MDHEN and CDR2 SYDVKM. Trimming removed 5 bases from V and 2 bases from J, with 13 bases in between. CDR3 sequence reads: CASSPQGNGNQPQHF. CDR3 bases: TGTGCCAGCAGTCCGCAGGGGAATGGCAATCAGCCCCAGCATTTT.